This entry lists 11 T cell receptor beta chains sequenced from one sample in a study of technical replicates of blood from a few donors. Sequencing was performed with immunoSEQ multiplex PCR; in TCRdb, only in-frame clones are kept and a portion is missing. The sample has approximately 9,000 clones; 91% are singletons. Specimen: PBMCs. These receptors came from a human donor in good health.

The chain couples TRBV21-1 to TRBJ2-7; TRBD2 is the table's D call and was not checked against the DNA. TRBV21-1 is classified as a pseudogene. The CDR3 length is 16 residues. The CDR3 bases are TGTGCCAGCAGCAATGGGGGGAGGGTGGCTAGTAAGGAGCAGTACTTC. Protein sequence: CASSNGGRVASKEQYF.

V usage is TRBV7-8 and J usage is TRBJ2-7; 7 positions agree with TRBD1. The CDR3 consists of 16 residues. V was pared by 5 bases and J by 1 base, with 11 bases of the junction left unmatched. Germline-derived CDR1 and CDR2 are SGHVS and FQNEAQ. The DNA of the CDR3 is TGTGCCAGCAGCCACATACAGGGGAGAATATCCTACGAGCAGTACTTC. Protein: CASSHIQGRISYEQYF.

The chain employs TRBV27 and TRBJ1-2; TRBD1 agrees at 12 bases. Trimming took 2 bases from V and 8 from J; bases not matched to a gene: 6. Germline V gene lookup returns CDR1 MNHEY and CDR2 SMNVEV (reference sequence). The CDR3 has 15 amino acids. CDR3 bases: TGTGCCAGCAGTTTAACAGGGGACAGGGGGCAGGGCTACACCTTC. Translating gives CASSLTGDRGQGYTF.

This chain links TRBV14 with TRBJ1-2; D uncertain. The germline V gene encodes CDR1 SGHDN and CDR2 FVKESK. The ends were cut back, 0 bases at V and 8 bases at J, with 19 bases in the middle. The CDR3 sequence is 16 residues long. This chain's CDR3 is CASSQEAVETFQGYTF. Written as DNA, the CDR3 is TGTGCCAGCAGCCAAGAGGCGGTGGAGACTTTCCAGGGCTACACCTTC.

V and J are TRBV28 and TRBJ1-4, with a tentative D call TRBD1 (5 bases). Germline V gives CDR1 MDHEN, CDR2 SYDVKM. The V end lost 2 bases, the J end lost 8 bases, and 15 bases lay between the germline ends. The CDR3 has 15 amino acids. CDR3: CASSLATAGLEKLFF. CDR3 coding DNA: TGTGCCAGCAGTTTAGCAACGGCAGGGCTGGAAAAACTGTTTTTT.

V and J are TRBV19 and TRBJ2-5; the D gene is possibly TRBD2 (6 bases). Germline lookup yields CDR1 LNHDA and CDR2 SQIVND (reference sequence). The CDR3 is made up of 13 amino acids. V dropped 7 bases and J dropped 3 bases, with 12 bases sitting between them. CDR3 region: CASTPSVEETQYF. The CDR3 region has the DNA TGTGCCAGTACCCCTAGCGTGGAAGAGACCCAGTACTTC.

The chain employs TRBV7-2 and TRBJ2-7, with D perhaps TRBD2 (6 bases). This CDR3 has 14 residues. The germline CDR1 and CDR2 sequences are SGHTA and FQGNSA. Trimming stripped 2 bases from V and 5 bases from J, with 13 bases between. Here the CDR3 DNA reads TGTGCCAGCAGCTTACGGGGGAGGCGGGACGAGCAGTACTTC. Encoded protein: CASSLRGRRDEQYF. Combining the CDR3 with reference TRBV7-2 and TRBJ2-7 gives the whole variable domain GAGVSQSPSNKVTEKGKDVELRCDPISGHTALYWYRQSLGQGLEFLIYFQGNSAPDKSGLPSDRFSAERTGGSVSTLTIQRTQQEDSAVYLCASSLRGRRDEQYFGPGTRLTVT.

The chain recombines TRBV20-1 with TRBJ2-3; no firm D call. The CDR3 runs 11 residues. Germline V gives CDR1 DFQATT, CDR2 SNEGSKA (reference sequence). Trimming took off 7 bases at V and 3 bases at J, with 8 bases between the two ends. CDR3 bases: TGCAGTGGAGCCAAAACAGATACGCAGTATTTT. Translating gives CSGAKTDTQYF.

This chain joins TRBV6-1 and TRBJ1-3; D gene unclear. Per the germline V gene, CDR1 is MNHNS and CDR2 is SASEGT. Trimming removed 7 bases from V and 1 base from J, with 11 bases in between. There are 14 residues in the CDR3. Written as DNA, the CDR3 is TGTGCCAGCAAGGCCAGGCCATCTGGAAACACCATATATTTT. It codes for CASKARPSGNTIYF.

The chain uses TRBV5-1 and TRBJ1-4; 10 bases line up with TRBD1. The CDR3 length is 14 residues. The germline gives CDR1 SGHRS, CDR2 YFSETQ. The trim removed 7 bases at V and 8 bases at J, leaving 8 bases unmatched. CDR3 in DNA: TGCGCCAGCCAAACCGGGACAGGGGACGAAAAACTGTTTTTT. It specifies CASQTGTGDEKLFF.

The genes are TRBV5-6 and TRBJ2-1; D uncertain. Germline CDR1 SGHDT, CDR2 YYEEEE. CDR3 length: 15 residues. V lost 2 bases and J lost 0, with 9 bases in between. Here the CDR3 DNA reads TGTGCCAGCAGCTTTGTCCTGAGCTCCTACAATGAGCAGTTCTTC. Translated: CASSFVLSSYNEQFF. The complete variable domain, with remaining parts taken from reference TRBV5-6 and TRBJ2-1, reads DAGVTQSPTHLIKTRGQQVTLRCSPKSGHDTVSWYQQALGQGPQFIFQYYEEEERQRGNFPDRFSGHQFPNYSSELNVNALLLGDSALYLCASSFVLSSYNEQFFGPGTRLTVL.